This T cell receptor (beta chain) was sequenced for a study of blood T cell repertoires in COVID-19. Study context: The analysed material was cDNA or gDNA that came from T cells, B-cell-depleted T cells, or PBMCs.

Data came from immunoSEQ multiplex PCR; TCRdb stores just in-frame clones and leaves some out. The repertoire holds more than 350,000 clones, with 85% to 90% as singletons. This clone was detected only once. This CDR3 region has 13 residues. V was clipped by 6 bases and J by 0 bases, with 7 bases between them. Germline CDR1 reads MNHEY; CDR2 reads SMNVEV (reference sequence). Clinical history reported by participants formed the basis on which cohorts were assigned. Recovery meant two consecutive negative NP/OP PCR tests, professional clearance, or resolved symptoms. This rearrangement joins TRBV27 to TRBJ2-3; D remains ambiguous. The TCR was taken from a young man who had recovered from COVID-19. The sequencing sample was made of PBMCs or T cells enriched from blood (not recorded which). The CDR3 is CASRTTSTDTQYF. The CDR3 DNA reads as TGTGCCAGCAGGACGACTAGCACAGATACGCAGTATTTT.